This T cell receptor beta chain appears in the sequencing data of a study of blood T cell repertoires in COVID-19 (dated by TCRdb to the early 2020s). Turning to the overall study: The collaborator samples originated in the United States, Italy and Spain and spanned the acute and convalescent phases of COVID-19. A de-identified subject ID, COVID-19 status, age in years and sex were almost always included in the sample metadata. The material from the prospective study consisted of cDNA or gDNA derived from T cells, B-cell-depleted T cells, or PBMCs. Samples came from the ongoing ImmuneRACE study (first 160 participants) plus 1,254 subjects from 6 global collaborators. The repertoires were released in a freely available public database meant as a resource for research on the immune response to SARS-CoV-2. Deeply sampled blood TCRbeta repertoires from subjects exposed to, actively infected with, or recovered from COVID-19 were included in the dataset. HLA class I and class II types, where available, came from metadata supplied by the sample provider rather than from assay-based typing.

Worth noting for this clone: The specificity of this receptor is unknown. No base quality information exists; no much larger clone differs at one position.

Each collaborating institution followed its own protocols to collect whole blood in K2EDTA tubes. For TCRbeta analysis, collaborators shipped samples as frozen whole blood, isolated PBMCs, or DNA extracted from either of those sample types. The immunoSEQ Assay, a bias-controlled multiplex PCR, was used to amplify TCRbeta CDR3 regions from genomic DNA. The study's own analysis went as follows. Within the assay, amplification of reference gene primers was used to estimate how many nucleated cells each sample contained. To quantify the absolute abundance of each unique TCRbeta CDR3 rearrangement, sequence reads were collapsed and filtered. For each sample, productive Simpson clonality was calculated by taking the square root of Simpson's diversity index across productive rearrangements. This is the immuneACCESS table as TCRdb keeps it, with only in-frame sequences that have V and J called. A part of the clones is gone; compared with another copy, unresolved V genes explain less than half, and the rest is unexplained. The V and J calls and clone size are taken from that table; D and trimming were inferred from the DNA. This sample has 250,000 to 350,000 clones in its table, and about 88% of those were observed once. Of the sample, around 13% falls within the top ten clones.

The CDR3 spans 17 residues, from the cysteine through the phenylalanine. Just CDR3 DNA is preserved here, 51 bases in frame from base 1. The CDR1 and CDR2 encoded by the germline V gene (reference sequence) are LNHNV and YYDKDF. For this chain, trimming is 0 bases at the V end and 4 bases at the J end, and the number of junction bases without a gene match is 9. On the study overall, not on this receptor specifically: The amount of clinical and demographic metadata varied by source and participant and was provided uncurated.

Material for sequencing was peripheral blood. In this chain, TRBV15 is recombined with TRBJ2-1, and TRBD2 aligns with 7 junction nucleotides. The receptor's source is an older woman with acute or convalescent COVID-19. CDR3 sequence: CATSREGGATAYNEQFF. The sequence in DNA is TGTGCCACCAGCAGAGAGGGAGGGGCCACCGCTTACAATGAGCAGTTCTTC. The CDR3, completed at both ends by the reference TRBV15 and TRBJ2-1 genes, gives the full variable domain DAMVIQNPRYQVTQFGKPVTLSCSQTLNHNVMYWYQQKSSQAPKLLFHYYDKDFNNEADTPDNFQSRRPNTSFCFLDIRSPGLGDTAMYLCATSREGGATAYNEQFFGPGTRLTVL.